This T cell receptor beta chain was recorded in a study of control samples from healthy donors and cancer patients. Generated by immunoSEQ multiplex PCR, the TCRdb table keeps only in-frame clones and is missing some. The table includes 20,000 to 30,000 clones, around 85% detected once. CDR1 is MNHEY, CDR2 SVGAGI, per germline. Trimming removed 6 bases from V and 7 bases from J, with 13 bases in between. This CDR3 has 13 amino acids. The chain carries TRBV6-5 and TRBJ2-4; TRBD2 is a possible D gene (6 bases). The TCR sequence derives from a woman aged 60 to 75 with head and neck cancer. Sequences were obtained from PBMCs. CDR3 region: CASRSDRGNIQYF. In nucleotides, the CDR3 is TGTGCCAGCAGGTCAGACCGGGGGAACATTCAGTACTTC.